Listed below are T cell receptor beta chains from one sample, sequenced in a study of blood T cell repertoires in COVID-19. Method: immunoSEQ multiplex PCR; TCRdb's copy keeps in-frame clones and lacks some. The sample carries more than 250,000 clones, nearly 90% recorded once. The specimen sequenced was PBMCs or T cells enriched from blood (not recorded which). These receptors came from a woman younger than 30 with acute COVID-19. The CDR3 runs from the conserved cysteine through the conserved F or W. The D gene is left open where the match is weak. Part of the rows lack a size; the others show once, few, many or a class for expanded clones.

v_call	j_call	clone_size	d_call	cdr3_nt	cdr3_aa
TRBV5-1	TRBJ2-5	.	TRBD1	TGCGCCAGCAGCCTAAAGACAGGGGGAGAGACCCAGTACTTC	CASSLKTGGETQYF
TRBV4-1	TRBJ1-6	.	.	TGCGCCAGCAGCCAACACCCCAGGGCAAATAATTCACCCCTCCACTTT	CASSQHPRANNSPLHF
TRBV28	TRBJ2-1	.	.	TGTGCCAGCAGTTTATACGTAGCGACTAGCTCCTACAATGAGCAGTTCTTC	CASSLYVATSSYNEQFF
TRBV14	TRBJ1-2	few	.	TGTGCCAGCAGCCATCGACAGCCGACCTTCTATGGCTACACCTTC	CASSHRQPTFYGYTF
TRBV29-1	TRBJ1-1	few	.	TGCAGCGATGGAACCCGGGAGGCTTTCTTT	CSDGTREAFF
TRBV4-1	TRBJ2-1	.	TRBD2	TGCGCCAGCAGCCAAGGGAGGCTAGCGGGAGCCGAGCAGTTCTTC	CASSQGRLAGAEQFF
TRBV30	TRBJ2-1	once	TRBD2	TGTGCCTGGAGCTTAGCGGGAGCCTCCTACAATGAGCAGTTCTTC	CAWSLAGASYNEQFF
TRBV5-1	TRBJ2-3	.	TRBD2	TGCGCCAGCAGCTTGTGGGGACCTAGCGGGAACACAGATACGCAGTATTTT	CASSLWGPSGNTDTQYF
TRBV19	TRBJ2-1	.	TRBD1	TGTGCCAGTAGTATTGGGCAGGGGGCTTACAATGAGCAGTTCTTC	CASSIGQGAYNEQFF
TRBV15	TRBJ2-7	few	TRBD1	TGTGCCACCAGCAGAGGGGACAGCACCTACGAGCAGTACTTC	CATSRGDSTYEQYF
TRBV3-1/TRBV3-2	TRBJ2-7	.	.	TGTGCCAGCAGCCAGCCCGGGACACCCCCGGTGCCTAACTTC	CASSQPGTPPVPNF
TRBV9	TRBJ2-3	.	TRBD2	TGTGCCAGCAGCTTGGGGGCTAGCGGGGTCGGTGGGAGAGATACGCAGTATTTT	CASSLGASGVGGRDTQYF
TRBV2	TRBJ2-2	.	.	TGTGCCAGCAACGGGGCGAACACCGGGGAGCTGTTTTTT	CASNGANTGELFF
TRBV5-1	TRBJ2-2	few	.	TGCGCCAGCAGCTTGGCCCAGGTCCCCACCGGGGAGCTGTTTTTT	CASSLAQVPTGELFF
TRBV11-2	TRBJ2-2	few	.	TGTGCCAGCAGCTTCGACAGAATCACCGGGGAGCTGTTTTTT	CASSFDRITGELFF
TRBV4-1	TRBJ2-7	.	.	TGCGCCAGCAGCCAAGAGTTAACAGCCTACGAGCAGTACTTC	CASSQELTAYEQYF
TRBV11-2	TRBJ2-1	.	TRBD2	TGTGCCAGCAGCCTCGGAAGCGGGAGGTCCTACAATGAGCAGTTCTTC	CASSLGSGRSYNEQFF
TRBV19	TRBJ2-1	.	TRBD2	TGTGCCAGTAGGAGGCTAGCGGGAATTCGCAATGAGCAGTTCTTC	CASRRLAGIRNEQFF
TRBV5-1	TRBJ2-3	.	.	TGCGCCAGCAGCGGGCGGGGGACAAACACAGATACGCAGTATTTT	CASSGRGTNTDTQYF
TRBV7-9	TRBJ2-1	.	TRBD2	TGTGCCAGCAGCTTAGCCCAGGGACTAGCGGGATACAATGAGCAGTTCTTC	CASSLAQGLAGYNEQFF
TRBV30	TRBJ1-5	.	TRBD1	TGTGCCTGGAGTGCCCCCTGGGGGACAGGGGGCAATCAGCCCCAGCATTTT	CAWSAPWGTGGNQPQHF
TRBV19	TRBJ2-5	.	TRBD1	TGTGCCAGTAGTCACCTACCCCCCGTCGGGACAGGCCAAGAGACCCAGTACTTC	CASSHLPPVGTGQETQYF
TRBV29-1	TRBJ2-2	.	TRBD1	TGCAGCGGATTGGACAGGGCTGTGACCGGGGAGCTGTTTTTT	CSGLDRAVTGELFF
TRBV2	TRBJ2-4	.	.	TGTGCCAGCAGGGTGGAGGGGGCCAAAAACATTCAGTACTTC	CASRVEGAKNIQYF
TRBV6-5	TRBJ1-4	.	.	TGTGCCAGCAGTTACCTAGGAGTTGAAAAACTGTTTTTT	CASSYLGVEKLFF
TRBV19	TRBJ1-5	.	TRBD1	TGTGCCAGTAGGCGATGGGACAGGGGCAATCAGCCCCAGCATTTT	CASRRWDRGNQPQHF
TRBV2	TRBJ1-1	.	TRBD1	TGTGCCAGCTGCGACGGACAGGGGAACACTGAAGCTTTCTTT	CASCDGQGNTEAFF
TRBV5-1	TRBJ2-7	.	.	TGCGCCAGCAGCGCCGCGGACACCTCCTACGAGCAGTACTTC	CASSAADTSYEQYF
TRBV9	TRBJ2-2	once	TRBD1	TGTGCCAGCAGCTTCCGGACAGGGATCGGGGAGCTGTTTTTT	CASSFRTGIGELFF
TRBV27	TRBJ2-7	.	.	TGTGCCAGCAGTTCCCTATGGGGGGGGCCGGCTCCCTACGAGCAGTACTTC	CASSSLWGGPAPYEQYF
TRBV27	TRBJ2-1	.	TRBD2	TGTGCCAGCAGTACCGTAGCGGGATCCTACAATGAGCAGTTCTTC	CASSTVAGSYNEQFF
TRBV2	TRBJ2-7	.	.	TGTGCCAGCAAAGGAACGGGCGGGGTTTCCGAGCAGTACTTC	CASKGTGGVSEQYF
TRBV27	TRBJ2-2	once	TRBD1	TGTGCCAGCAGTTTGGAGACAGGGGTAACCGGGGAGCTGTTTTTT	CASSLETGVTGELFF
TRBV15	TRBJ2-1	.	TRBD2	TGTGCCACCAGCAGAGCGAGCGGGAGAGGATACAATGAGCAGTTCTTC	CATSRASGRGYNEQFF
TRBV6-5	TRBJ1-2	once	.	TGTGCCAGCAGTACAGGGATTTCGCGCTATGGCTACACCTTC	CASSTGISRYGYTF
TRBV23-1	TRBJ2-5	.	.	TGCGCCAGCAGTCTGGTCGGGTTGGGTATTGCGACCCAGTACTTC	CASSLVGLGIATQYF
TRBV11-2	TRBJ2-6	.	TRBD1	TGTGCCAGCAGCTGGACAGGTGGCTCTGGGGCCAACGTCCTGACTTTC	CASSWTGGSGANVLTF
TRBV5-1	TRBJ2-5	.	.	TGCGCCAGCAGCCGAGGTAGGGCAGGGCGAGAGACCCAGTACTTC	CASSRGRAGRETQYF
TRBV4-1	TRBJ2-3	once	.	TGCGCCAGCAGCCAAGTAAAAATCACAGATACGCAGTATTTT	CASSQVKITDTQYF
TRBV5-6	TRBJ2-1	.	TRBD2	TGTGCCAGCAGCCTTGGATCTAGCGGTTACAATGAGCAGTTCTTC	CASSLGSSGYNEQFF
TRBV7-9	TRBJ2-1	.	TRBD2	TGTGCCAGCAGCTTTGCGGGAGGGAAATACAATGAGCAGTTCTTC	CASSFAGGKYNEQFF
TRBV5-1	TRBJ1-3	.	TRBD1	TGCGCCAGCAGTTACGGACAGGGAGACACCATATATTTT	CASSYGQGDTIYF
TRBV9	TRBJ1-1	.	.	TGTGCCAGCAGCCCCAGGGTTTGGGACACTGAAGCTTTCTTT	CASSPRVWDTEAFF
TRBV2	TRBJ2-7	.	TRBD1	TGTGCCAGCACCGACAGGGGTGACTACGAGCAGTACTTC	CASTDRGDYEQYF
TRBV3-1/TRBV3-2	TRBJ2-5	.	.	TGTGCCAGCAGCCAAGCGACAGGAGAGACCCAGTACTTC	CASSQATGETQYF
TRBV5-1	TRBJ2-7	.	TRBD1	TGCGCCAGCAGCTCGGGACAGGCGGGTGGGCAGTACTTC	CASSSGQAGGQYF
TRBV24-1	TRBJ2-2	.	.	TGTGCCACCAGTGACGAGGAACCTAACACCGGGGAGCTGTTTTTT	CATSDEEPNTGELFF
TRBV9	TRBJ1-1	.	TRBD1	TGTGCCAGCAGCGTCCACAGGGGGAACACTGAAGCTTTCTTT	CASSVHRGNTEAFF